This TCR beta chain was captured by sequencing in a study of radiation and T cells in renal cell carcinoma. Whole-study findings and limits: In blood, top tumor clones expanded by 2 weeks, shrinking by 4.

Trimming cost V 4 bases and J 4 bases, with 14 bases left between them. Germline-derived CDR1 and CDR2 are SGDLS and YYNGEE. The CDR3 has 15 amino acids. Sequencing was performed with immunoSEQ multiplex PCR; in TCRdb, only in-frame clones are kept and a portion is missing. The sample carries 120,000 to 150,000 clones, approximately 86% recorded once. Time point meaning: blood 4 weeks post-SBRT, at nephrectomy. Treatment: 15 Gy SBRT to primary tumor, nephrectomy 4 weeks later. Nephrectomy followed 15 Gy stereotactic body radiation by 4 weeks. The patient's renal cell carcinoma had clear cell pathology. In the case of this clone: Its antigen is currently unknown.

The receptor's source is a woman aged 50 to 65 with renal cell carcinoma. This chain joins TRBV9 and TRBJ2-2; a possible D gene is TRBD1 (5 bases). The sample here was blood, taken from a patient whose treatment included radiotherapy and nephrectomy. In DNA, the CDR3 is TGTGCCAGCAGCACTACACAGGTCCCCACCGGGGAGCTGTTTTTT. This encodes CASSTTQVPTGELFF.